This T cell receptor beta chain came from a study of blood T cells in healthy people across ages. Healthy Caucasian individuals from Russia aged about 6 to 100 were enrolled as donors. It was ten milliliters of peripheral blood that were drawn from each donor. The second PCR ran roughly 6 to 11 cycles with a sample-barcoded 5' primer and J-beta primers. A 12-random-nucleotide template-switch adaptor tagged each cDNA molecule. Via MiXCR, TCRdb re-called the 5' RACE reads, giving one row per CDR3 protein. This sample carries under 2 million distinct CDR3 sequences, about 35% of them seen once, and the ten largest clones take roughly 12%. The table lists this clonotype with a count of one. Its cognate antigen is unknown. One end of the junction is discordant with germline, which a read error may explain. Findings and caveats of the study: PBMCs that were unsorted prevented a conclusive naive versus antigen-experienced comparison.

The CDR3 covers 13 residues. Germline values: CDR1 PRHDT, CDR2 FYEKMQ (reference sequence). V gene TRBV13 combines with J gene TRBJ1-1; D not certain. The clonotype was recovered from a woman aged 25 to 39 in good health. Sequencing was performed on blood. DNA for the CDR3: TGTGCCGGCAGCTTTCCGGGAAACACTGAAGCTTTCTTT. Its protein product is CAGSFPGNTEAFF.